This T cell receptor beta chain was documented in a study of cytomegalovirus exposure and HLA in healthy donors. Study-wide background: Out of fewer than 400 genotyped donors, roughly 83% belonged to the Caucasian-associated ancestry cluster. General study points: In an earlier analysis, in around 590 donors, most V segments appeared productive either ~87% or ~30% of the time.

In regard to this clone: Its cognate antigen is unknown.

Both 60 Vbeta primers and 13 Jbeta primers went into the PCR. Repertoires were generated with immunoSEQ multiplex PCR, while TCRdb's copy carries only in-frame clones and drops some. The table records about 100,000 clones, around 80% of them present only once. The TCR comes from a woman aged 45 to 65 in good health and CMV-seropositive. What was sequenced was PBMCs.

The CDR3 DNA follows: TGTGCCAGCAGCCTCTCGCGGGGGGGCCGGGGCAATGAGCAGTTCTTC. This translates into CASSLSRGGRGNEQFF. The rearrangement joins TRBV7-3 to TRBJ2-1, with 9 bases fitting TRBD2. J lost 6 bases, V lost 5 bases, and 11 bases had no gene match. The CDR3 sequence is 16 residues long. CDR1 is SGHTA, CDR2 FQGTGA, per germline.